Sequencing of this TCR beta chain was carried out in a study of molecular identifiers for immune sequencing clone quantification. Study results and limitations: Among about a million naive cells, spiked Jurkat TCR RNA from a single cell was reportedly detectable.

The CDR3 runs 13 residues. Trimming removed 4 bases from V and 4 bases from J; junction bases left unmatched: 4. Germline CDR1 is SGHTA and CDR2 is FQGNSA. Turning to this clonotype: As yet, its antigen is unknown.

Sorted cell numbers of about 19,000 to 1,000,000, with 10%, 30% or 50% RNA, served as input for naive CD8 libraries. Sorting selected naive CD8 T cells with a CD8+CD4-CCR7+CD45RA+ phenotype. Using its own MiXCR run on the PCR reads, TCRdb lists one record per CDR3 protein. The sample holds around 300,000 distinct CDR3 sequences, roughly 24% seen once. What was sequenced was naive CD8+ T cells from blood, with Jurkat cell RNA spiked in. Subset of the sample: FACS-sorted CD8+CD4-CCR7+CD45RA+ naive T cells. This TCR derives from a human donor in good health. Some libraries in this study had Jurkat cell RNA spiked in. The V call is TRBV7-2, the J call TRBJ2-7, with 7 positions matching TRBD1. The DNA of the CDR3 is TGTGCCAGCAGCTACGGGACAGAGTACGAGCAGTACTTC. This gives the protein CASSYGTEYEQYF.